These 7 T cell receptor beta chains share one sample of origin, sequenced in a study of Ad26.COV2.S vaccination and SARS-CoV-2 variants. Stated treatment: 15 to 20 received Ad26.COV2.S at low or high dose, single or two shots; about 5 received placebo; per-sample allocation not given. Following the first vaccine or placebo injection, samples were taken on day 63. Assay: immunoSEQ multiplex PCR; the TCRdb copy retains only in-frame clones and omits some. The sample gives about 400,000 clones, around 89% of which show up once; about 1.9% is in the top ten. Material: peripheral blood, obtained in a trial of Ad26.COV2.S vaccine versus placebo. These receptors all stem from a person aged 18-60 years who received the Ad26.COV2.S COVID-19 vaccine or a placebo.

The V and J genes are TRBV7-9 and TRBJ1-2; D possibly corresponds to TRBD1 (5 bases). V was trimmed by 5 bases and J by 0 bases, leaving 10 bases between them. Germline V lookup: CDR1 SEHNR, CDR2 FQNEAQ (reference sequence). CDR3 size: 14 residues. The CDR3 nucleotides read TGTGCCAGCAGCCTTGCGGGGGCTAACTATGGCTACACCTTC. It yields the protein CASSLAGANYGYTF.

This chain uses TRBV9 with TRBJ1-4; D remains unclear. This CDR3 comprises 16 residues. Trimming removed 5 bases at V and 3 bases at J, with 17 bases between. Germline-derived CDR1 and CDR2 are SGDLS and YYNGEE. The CDR3 reads CASSEGSGWANEKLFF. The CDR3 DNA reads as TGTGCCAGCAGTGAAGGGTCTGGGTGGGCTAATGAAAAACTGTTTTTT.

The rearrangement joins TRBV2 to TRBJ1-1; D not resolved. There are 16 residues in the CDR3. The germline V gene has CDR1 SNHLY and CDR2 FYNNEI. Trimming left V 5 bases short and J 0 bases short, with 16 bases between. CDR3 sequence: CASSLVPTSMNTEAFF. The CDR3 region has the DNA TGTGCCAGCAGTCTCGTACCGACAAGTATGAACACTGAAGCTTTCTTT.

This chain uses TRBV28 with TRBJ2-3, with unresolved D. CDR3 length: 14 amino acids. The germline CDR1 and CDR2 sequences are MDHEN and SYDVKM. Trimming cost V 4 bases and J 2 bases, with 10 bases left between them. The CDR3 bases are TGTGCCAGCAGTTCCACCCGCCTCACAGATACGCAGTATTTT. It is translated as CASSSTRLTDTQYF.

V usage is TRBV28 and J usage is TRBJ1-2; D remains unclear. The CDR3 has 12 amino acids. The germline V and J ends were trimmed by 2 bases and 3 bases, with 4 bases remaining between them. In germline, CDR1 is MDHEN, CDR2 SYDVKM. CDR3 region: CASSLNYYGYTF. In DNA form, the CDR3 reads TGTGCCAGCAGTTTAAACTACTATGGCTACACCTTC.

This chain connects TRBV6-2 or TRBV6-3 to TRBJ2-7; the D gene is possibly TRBD1 (6 bases). The CDR3 covers 14 residues. Germline CDR1 is MNHEY and CDR2 is SVGEGT. V gave up 2 bases and J gave up 4 bases, with 12 bases separating them. The CDR3 DNA reads as TGTGCCAGCAGTTACGTAGGGACACCTTACGAGCAGTACTTC. As protein: CASSYVGTPYEQYF.

This chain joins TRBV6-5 and TRBJ2-7, with D tentatively TRBD2 (5 bases). This CDR3 is 13 amino acids long. V shed 6 bases and J shed 5 bases, with 14 bases lying between them. CDR1 is MNHEY, CDR2 SVGAGI, per germline. In DNA, the CDR3 is TGTGCCAGCAGGGGTTTGGGAGTTGACGAGCAGTACTTC. Protein sequence: CASRGLGVDEQYF.